These 13 T cell receptor beta chains were all obtained from the same sample, sequenced in a study of STAT3 mutations in large granular lymphocyte leukemia. General study points: Every T-LGLL patient had at least one immunodominant TCRbeta clonotype.

The assay was immunoSEQ multiplex PCR, and TCRdb's table has in-frame clones only and misses some. The sample includes fewer than 2,500 clones, roughly 20% of them seen just once. No cognate antigen is known for these TCRs. Sequenced sample: peripheral blood mononuclear cells. The receptors shown here come from a man between 60 and 70 years old with T-cell large granular lymphocyte leukemia. Some clones in this sample may be carry-over from other donors' samples.

This chain uses TRBV7-9 with TRBJ1-6; D call uncertain. The CDR3 length is 12 residues. Germline V CDR1 and CDR2: SEHNR, FQNEAQ (reference sequence). V shed 1 base and J shed 13 bases, with 8 bases lying between them. CDR3 sequence: CASSLGGIPLHF. The CDR3, as DNA: TGTGCCAGCAGCTTAGGCGGAATCCCCCTCCACTTT. Supplemented by reference TRBV7-9 and TRBJ1-6, the full variable domain reads DTGVSQNPRHKITKRGQNVTFRCDPISEHNRLYWYRQTLGQGPEFLTYFQNEAQLEKSRLLSDRFSAERPKGSFSTLEIQRTEQGDSAMYLCASSLGGIPLHFGNGTRLTVT.

The chain is built from TRBV6-5 and TRBJ2-7; D may be TRBD2 (5 bases). Trimming stripped 5 bases from V and 3 bases from J, with 14 bases between. This CDR3 has 14 residues. Per germline, CDR1 MNHEY and CDR2 SVGAGI. The CDR3 is CASSVTGGGYEQYV. CDR3 nucleotides: TGTGCCAGCAGTGTGACCGGAGGTGGCTACGAGCAGTACGTC.

V and J are TRBV20-1 and TRBJ1-5, with D unclear. Germline CDR1 is DFQATT and CDR2 is SNEGSKA (reference sequence). The CDR3 has 11 amino acids. Trimming shortened V by 5 bases and J by 6 bases, and 8 bases separated the two germline ends. CDR3 amino acids: CSARGGQPQHF. CDR3 sequence (DNA): TGCAGTGCTCGCGGTGGTCAGCCCCAGCATTTT.

This clone came up a few times. V is TRBV29-1 and J is TRBJ2-1; no clear D. V lost 1 base and J 6 bases, leaving 10 bases between the germline ends. The CDR3 has 13 amino acids. Germline V gene lookup returns CDR1 SQVTM and CDR2 ANQGSEA. This CDR3 reads CSVEGLQTNEQFF. The CDR3 DNA reads as TGCAGCGTTGAAGGGCTGCAGACCAATGAGCAGTTCTTC.

The genes are TRBV18 and TRBJ2-7; the D gene is possibly TRBD2 (6 bases). The CDR3 consists of 14 residues. CDR1 KGHSH and CDR2 LQKENI come from the germline V gene. V was pared by 0 bases and J by 7 bases, with 13 bases between. CDR3 bases: TGTGCCAGCTCACCACCGGCGGGGAGAGGAGAGCAGTACTTC. The encoded protein is CASSPPAGRGEQYF.

This clone came up a few times. The chain has TRBV6-5 and TRBJ1-2; D unclear. The CDR3 sequence is 11 residues long. V was shortened by 2 bases and J by 8 bases, with 6 bases between the two germline ends. Germline CDR1 and CDR2: MNHEY and SVGAGI. CDR3: CASSYGWGYTF. The DNA for the CDR3 is TGTGCCAGCAGTTACGGGTGGGGCTACACCTTC.

V gene TRBV12-5 combines with J gene TRBJ2-7; possible D gene TRBD2, 6 bases. V was cut by 7 bases and J by 0 bases, with 13 bases left in between. The germline CDR1 and CDR2 sequences are LGHNT and FRNRAP. CDR3 length equals 14 residues. CDR3 sequence: CASDPAGSSYEQYV. The CDR3 region has the DNA TGTGCTAGTGACCCTGCGGGGAGCTCCTACGAGCAGTACGTC.

V gene TRBV29-1 combines with J gene TRBJ2-1; 9 bases are a match to TRBD2. The CDR3 runs to 14 residues. Germline CDR1 is SQVTM and CDR2 is ANQGSEA. V was pared by 4 bases and J by 4 bases, with 5 bases of the junction left unmatched. The CDR3 coding sequence is TGCAGCGTTGGAGCGGGAGGATCTTACAATGAGCAGTTCTTC. Translated, it gives CSVGAGGSYNEQFF.

The J gene is TRBJ1-2, the V gene TRBV4-1; D gene unclear. Germline V gene data show CDR1 as MGHRA and CDR2 as YSYEKL. Trimming shortened V by 0 bases and J by 1 base, and 6 bases separated the two germline ends. CDR3 size: 14 residues. Here the CDR3 DNA reads TGCGCCAGCAGCCAAGATGGGATTAACTATGGCTACACCTTC. Residues: CASSQDGINYGYTF.

This clone was recorded a few times. This sequence joins TRBV6-5 and TRBJ2-7, with TRBD1 identical over 8 bases. Germline assignment: CDR1 MNHEY and CDR2 SVGAGI. The CDR3 is 15 amino acids. J was trimmed by 3 bases and V by 6 bases; bases with no gene match: 10. The CDR3 reads CASRQKTGEIYEQYV. As DNA, the CDR3 is TGTGCCAGCAGGCAGAAGACAGGGGAGATCTACGAGCAGTACGTC.

This chain connects TRBV10-1 to TRBJ2-7; no clear D gene. Trimming left V 3 bases short and J 6 bases short, with 6 bases between. Per the germline V gene, CDR1 is WNHNN and CDR2 is SYGVQD (reference sequence). The CDR3 sequence is 11 residues long. This chain's CDR3 is CASSEICEQYV. DNA of the CDR3: TGCGCCAGCAGTGAAATTTGCGAGCAGTACGTC.

The rearrangement links TRBV11-3 to TRBJ2-3, with D tentatively TRBD2 (5 bases). CDR1 and CDR2 (germline): SGHNT, YENEEA. Trimming took off 0 bases at V and 4 bases at J, with 14 bases between the two ends. The CDR3 length is 16 residues. This chain's CDR3 is CASSLEGRSVADTQYF. CDR3 coding DNA: TGTGCCAGCAGCTTAGAAGGGAGATCTGTTGCAGATACGCAGTATTTT.

In its sample, this clone was seen a few times. The chain recombines TRBV18 with TRBJ1-5; D gene uncertain. Trimming pared 3 bases from V and 5 bases from J, leaving 11 bases between. CDR3 length: 14 amino acids. Germline V gene data show CDR1 as KGHSH and CDR2 as LQKENI. In DNA, the CDR3 is TGTGCCAGCTCACCTCCCGGTCCCCATCAGCCCCAGCATTTT. This translates into CASSPPGPHQPQHF.